These T cell receptor beta chains were read from a single sample in a study of blood T cells in healthy people across ages. TCRdb re-called the 5' RACE reads through MiXCR, storing one row per CDR3 protein. The table includes about 2 million distinct CDR3 sequences, just under 50% detected once. The sample consisted of blood. The receptors shown here come from a woman aged 40 to 50 in good health. Each CDR3 is given with its conserved first and last residue. Each record gives: J gene, clone size, V gene, D gene, CDR3 protein, CDR3 DNA. The D gene is left open where the match is weak. Clone size appears in some rows only: once, few, many, or a class for an expanded clone.

TRBJ2-3	few	TRBV20-1	.	CSAAGAPPDTQYF	TGCAGTGCTGCCGGGGCCCCGCCAGATACGCAGTATTTT
TRBJ2-6	once	TRBV21-1	.	CASSKETTGSGANVLTF	TGTGCCAGCAGCAAAGAAACAACAGGCTCTGGGGCCAACGTCCTGACTTTC
TRBJ2-3	.	TRBV4-2	TRBD1	CASSGRTGALWTDTQYF	TGTGCCAGCAGCGGACGGACAGGGGCTCTTTGGACAGATACGCAGTATTTT
TRBJ2-7	few	TRBV7-2	TRBD1	CASSYPTGGSSYEQYF	TGTGCCAGCAGCTACCCGACAGGGGGCAGTTCCTACGAGCAGTACTTC
TRBJ2-3	.	TRBV7-9	.	CASSSSTGGPTDTQYF	TGTGCCAGCAGCTCCTCGACTGGGGGGCCCACAGATACGCAGTATTTT
TRBJ2-6	.	TRBV7-9	TRBD2	CASSSGLAGNSGANVLTF	TGTGCCAGCAGCTCGGGACTAGCGGGTAACTCTGGGGCCAACGTCCTGACTTTC
TRBJ1-1	.	TRBV25-1	.	CASTRGTEAFF	TGTGCCAGCACCCGGGGCACTGAAGCTTTCTTT
TRBJ1-5	.	TRBV28	TRBD1	CASSPRQGVGNQPQHF	TGTGCCAGCAGCCCCAGACAGGGGGTTGGCAATCAGCCCCAGCATTTT
TRBJ2-6	few	TRBV4-2	.	CASSPWTESGANVLTF	TGTGCCAGCAGCCCATGGACCGAATCTGGGGCCAACGTCCTGACTTTC
TRBJ2-3	.	TRBV7-9	TRBD2	CASSSVAGGFADTQYF	TGTGCCAGCAGCTCAGTAGCGGGGGGCTTTGCGGATACGCAGTATTTT
TRBJ1-5	.	TRBV24-1	TRBD1	CATSDSDRGHSNQPQHF	TGTGCCACCAGTGATTCGGACAGGGGACATAGCAATCAGCCCCAGCATTTT
TRBJ2-7	.	TRBV20-1	.	CSASKTVVSYEQYF	TGCAGTGCTAGCAAGACAGTAGTCTCCTACGAGCAGTACTTC
TRBJ2-1	few	TRBV6-2/TRBV6-3	.	CASSRAQGPTQQFF	TGTGCCAGCAGTCGGGCTCAGGGCCCCACTCAGCAGTTCTTC
TRBJ2-1	.	TRBV20-1	.	CSAPNPGDKIYNEQFF	TGCAGTGCTCCCAATCCGGGGGACAAGATTTACAATGAGCAGTTCTTC
TRBJ2-4	once	TRBV11-3	.	CASRPPGIAKNIQYF	TGTGCCAGCAGGCCGCCGGGAATAGCCAAAAACATTCAGTACTTC
TRBJ2-7	.	TRBV6-2/TRBV6-3	TRBD1	CASGQGLEQYF	TGTGCCAGCGGACAGGGCCTCGAGCAGTACTTC
TRBJ2-5	few	TRBV15	.	CATSRDPGRTETQYF	TGTGCCACCAGCAGAGATCCCGGCAGGACAGAGACCCAGTACTTC
TRBJ1-5	few	TRBV12-3/TRBV12-4	.	CASSPRGRGGNQPQHF	TGTGCCAGCAGTCCCCGGGGCAGGGGAGGCAATCAGCCCCAGCATTTT
TRBJ2-7	.	TRBV6-2/TRBV6-3	TRBD2	CASRRGTSGLVYEQYF	TGTGCCAGCAGGCGCGGGACTAGCGGACTCGTCTACGAGCAGTACTTC
TRBJ2-3	.	TRBV24-1	TRBD2	CATSDAGLAGIADTQYF	TGTGCCACCAGTGATGCTGGACTAGCGGGAATCGCAGATACGCAGTATTTT
TRBJ1-5	.	TRBV14	.	CASSQERFTGQGQPQHF	TGTGCCAGCAGCCAAGAGCGGTTTACCGGCCAGGGACAGCCCCAGCATTTT
TRBJ2-1	.	TRBV7-9	TRBD1	CASSPLAGTGENEQFF	TGTGCCAGCAGCCCACTCGCCGGGACAGGGGAAAATGAGCAGTTCTTC
TRBJ2-2	.	TRBV12-3/TRBV12-4	.	CASSRTFGTHDRELFF	TGTGCCAGCAGTCGGACTTTCGGGACCCACGACCGGGAGCTGTTTTTT
TRBJ2-1	few	TRBV6-5	TRBD1	CASRKTGIDEQFF	TGTGCCAGCAGAAAGACAGGGATTGATGAGCAGTTCTTC
TRBJ2-7	once	TRBV7-2	.	CASGPPLGLHYEQYF	TGTGCCAGCGGCCCACCGCTCGGACTACACTACGAGCAGTACTTC
TRBJ2-5	once	TRBV28	TRBD2	CASSSATATSGGQETQYF	TGTGCCAGCAGTTCCGCAACCGCGACTAGCGGGGGCCAAGAGACCCAGTACTTC
TRBJ1-1	.	TRBV6-2/TRBV6-3	.	CASIGGPRSVFNTEAFF	TGTGCCAGCATTGGAGGGCCTAGGTCCGTGTTCAACACTGAAGCTTTCTTT
TRBJ2-5	.	TRBV5-1	TRBD1	CASSMSGGAKTQYF	TGCGCCAGCAGCATGTCAGGGGGCGCAAAGACCCAGTACTTC
TRBJ1-2	few	TRBV6-5	.	CASTIIRGQDYGYTF	TGTGCCAGCACCATTATCCGGGGACAAGACTATGGCTACACCTTC
TRBJ2-6	few	TRBV4-3	.	CASSQVEGARTGANVLTF	TGCGCCAGCAGCCAAGTGGAAGGCGCCCGGACTGGGGCCAACGTCCTGACTTTC
TRBJ2-1	few	TRBV4-3	.	CASSQDTSRNEQFF	TGCGCCAGCAGCCAAGATACTAGCAGGAATGAGCAGTTCTTC
TRBJ2-3	few	TRBV7-2	TRBD2	CASSKRGGPPDTQYF	TGTGCCAGCAGCAAGCGGGGGGGCCCACCAGATACGCAGTATTTT
TRBJ2-5	.	TRBV5-1	.	CASSLTTGDNEQYF	TGCGCCAGCAGCCTAACCACAGGCGACAATGAGCAGTACTTC
TRBJ2-3	.	TRBV6-1	.	CASSEAGGTFDTQYF	TGTGCCAGCAGTGAAGCCGGCGGGACATTCGATACGCAGTATTTT
TRBJ2-4	.	TRBV29-1	TRBD1	CSVRTGQNIQYF	TGCAGCGTTCGGACAGGGCAAAACATTCAGTACTTC
TRBJ2-5	.	TRBV5-6	.	CASSLARGLETQYF	TGCGCCAGCAGCTTGGCTCGGGGGTTGGAGACCCAGTACTTC
TRBJ1-6	.	TRBV7-2	.	CASSLGINNSPLHF	TGTGCCAGCAGCTTAGGAATCAATAATTCACCCCTCCACTTT
TRBJ1-2	few	TRBV15	.	CATSRQNYGYTF	TGTGCCACCAGCAGACAGAACTATGGCTACACCTTC
TRBJ1-4	.	TRBV11-2	.	CASSLVAFRNLTATNEKLFF	TGTGCCAGCAGTCTAGTGGCCTTCAGGAACCTTACTGCAACTAATGAAAAACTGTTTTTT
TRBJ1-4	.	TRBV12-3/TRBV12-4	TRBD1	CASSFYRGPANEKLFF	TGTGCCAGCAGTTTTTACAGGGGGCCAGCTAATGAAAAACTGTTTTTT
TRBJ2-1	.	TRBV13	TRBD1	CASSPPVQGPSYNEQFF	TGTGCCAGCAGTCCACCTGTACAGGGGCCCTCCTACAATGAGCAGTTCTTC
TRBJ1-2	.	TRBV9	TRBD1	CASSVEDWTGESSDGYTF	TGTGCCAGCAGCGTGGAGGATTGGACAGGGGAGTCGTCTGATGGCTACACCTTC
TRBJ1-1	.	TRBV13	.	CASSSTHTGGVFGTEAFF	TGTGCCAGCAGCTCGACTCACACCGGGGGAGTTTTTGGCACTGAAGCTTTCTTT
TRBJ2-4	.	TRBV12-3/TRBV12-4	.	CASSTPTWGNIQYF	TGTGCCAGCAGCACACCTACTTGGGGAAACATTCAGTACTTC
TRBJ2-1	.	TRBV6-1	TRBD2	CASSDRRGGTYNEQFF	TGTGCCAGCAGTGACCGACGGGGAGGGACCTACAATGAGCAGTTCTTC
TRBJ2-1	few	TRBV20-1	TRBD2	CSAGRAGGLDNEQFF	TGCAGTGCTGGAAGAGCGGGGGGCTTGGACAATGAGCAGTTCTTC
TRBJ1-6	.	TRBV6-6	.	CASSYLSSYNSPLHF	TGTGCCAGCAGTTACTTGAGCTCCTATAATTCACCCCTCCACTTT
TRBJ2-1	.	TRBV7-9	.	CASSSGDDGRGYNEQFF	TGTGCCAGCAGCTCCGGGGACGATGGAAGGGGATACAATGAGCAGTTCTTC
TRBJ2-7	few	TRBV20-1	.	CSARKGGGYEQYF	TGCAGTGCTAGGAAGGGTGGGGGCTACGAGCAGTACTTC
TRBJ1-1	.	TRBV6-1	.	CACADTEAFF	TGTGCTTGCGCCGACACTGAAGCTTTCTTT
TRBJ1-4	.	TRBV11-2	.	CASSLGRAGEKLFF	TGTGCCAGCAGCTTAGGCAGGGCGGGTGAAAAACTGTTTTTT
TRBJ2-5	.	TRBV4-1	.	CASSQYGVIQETQYF	TGCGCCAGCAGCCAATACGGGGTTATACAAGAGACCCAGTACTTC
TRBJ2-1	few	TRBV7-2	TRBD2	CASSLDLAATYNEQFF	TGTGCCAGCAGCTTAGACCTAGCGGCTACCTACAATGAGCAGTTCTTC